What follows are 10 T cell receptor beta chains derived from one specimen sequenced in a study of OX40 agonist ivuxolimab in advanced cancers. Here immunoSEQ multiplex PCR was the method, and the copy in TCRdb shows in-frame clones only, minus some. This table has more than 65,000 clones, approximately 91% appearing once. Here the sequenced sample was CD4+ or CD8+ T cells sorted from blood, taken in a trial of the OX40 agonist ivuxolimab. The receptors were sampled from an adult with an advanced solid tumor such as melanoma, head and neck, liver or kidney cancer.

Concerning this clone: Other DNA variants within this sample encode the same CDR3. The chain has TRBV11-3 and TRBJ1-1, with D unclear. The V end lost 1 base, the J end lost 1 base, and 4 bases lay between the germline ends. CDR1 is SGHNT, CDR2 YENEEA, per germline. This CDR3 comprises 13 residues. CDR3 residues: CASSLGGNTEAFF. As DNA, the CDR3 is TGTGCCAGCAGCTTAGGGGGGAACACTGAAGCTTTCTTT.

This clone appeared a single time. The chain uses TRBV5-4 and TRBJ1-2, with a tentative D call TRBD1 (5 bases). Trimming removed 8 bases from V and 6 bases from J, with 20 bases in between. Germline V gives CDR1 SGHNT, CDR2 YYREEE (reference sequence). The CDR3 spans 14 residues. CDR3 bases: TGTGCCAGTACTTGGGGCAGAAATCAACATGGCTACACCTTC. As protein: CASTWGRNQHGYTF. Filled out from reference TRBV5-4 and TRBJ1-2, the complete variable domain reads ETGVTQSPTHLIKTRGQQVTLRCSSQSGHNTVSWYQQALGQGPQFIFQYYREEENGRGNFPPRFSGLQFPNYSSELNVNALELDDSALYLCASTWGRNQHGYTFGSGTRLTVV.

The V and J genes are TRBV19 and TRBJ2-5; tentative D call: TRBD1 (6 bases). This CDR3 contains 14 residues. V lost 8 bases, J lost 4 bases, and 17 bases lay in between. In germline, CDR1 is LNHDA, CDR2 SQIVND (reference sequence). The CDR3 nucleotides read TGTGCCAGTGAGAGCCCGGGACATGGAGAGACCCAGTACTTC. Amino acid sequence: CASESPGHGETQYF.

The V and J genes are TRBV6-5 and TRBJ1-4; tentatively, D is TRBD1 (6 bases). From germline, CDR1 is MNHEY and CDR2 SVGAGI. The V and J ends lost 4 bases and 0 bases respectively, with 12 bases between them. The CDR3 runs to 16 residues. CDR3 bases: TGTGCCAGCAGTTTTACAGGGTTTGCAACTAATGAAAAACTGTTTTTT. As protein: CASSFTGFATNEKLFF.

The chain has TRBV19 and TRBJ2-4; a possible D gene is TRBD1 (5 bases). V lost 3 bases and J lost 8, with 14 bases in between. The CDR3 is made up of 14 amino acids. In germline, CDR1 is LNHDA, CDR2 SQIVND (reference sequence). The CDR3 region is CASSIGATSYIQYF. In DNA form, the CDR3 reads TGTGCCAGTAGTATTGGGGCGACATCTTACATTCAGTACTTC.

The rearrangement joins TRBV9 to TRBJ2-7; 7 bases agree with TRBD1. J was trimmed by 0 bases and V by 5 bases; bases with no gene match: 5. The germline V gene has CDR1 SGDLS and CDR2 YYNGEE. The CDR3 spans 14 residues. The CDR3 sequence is CASSPGQPSYEQYF. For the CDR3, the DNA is TGTGCCAGCAGTCCGGGACAGCCCTCCTACGAGCAGTACTTC.

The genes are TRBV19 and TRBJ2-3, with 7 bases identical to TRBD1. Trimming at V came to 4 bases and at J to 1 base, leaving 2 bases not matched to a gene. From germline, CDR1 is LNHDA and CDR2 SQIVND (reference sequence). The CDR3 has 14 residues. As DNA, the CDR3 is TGTGCCAGTAGTAGGCAGGGGGGCACAGATACGCAGTATTTT. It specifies CASSRQGGTDTQYF.

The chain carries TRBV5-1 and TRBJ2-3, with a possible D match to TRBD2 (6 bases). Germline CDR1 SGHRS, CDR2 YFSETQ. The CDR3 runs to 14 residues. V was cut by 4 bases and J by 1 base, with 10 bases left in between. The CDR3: CASSGASGTDTQYF. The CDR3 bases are TGCGCCAGCAGCGGGGCTAGCGGCACAGATACGCAGTATTTT.

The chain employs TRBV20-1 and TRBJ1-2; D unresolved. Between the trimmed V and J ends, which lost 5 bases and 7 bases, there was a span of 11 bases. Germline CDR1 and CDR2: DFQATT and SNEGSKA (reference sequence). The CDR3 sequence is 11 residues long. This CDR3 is CSAPVQRGYTF. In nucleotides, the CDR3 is TGCAGTGCTCCGGTACAGCGTGGCTACACCTTC.

The CDR3 region is CASSRGQNTEAFF. The DNA for the CDR3 is TGTGCCAGTAGTAGAGGGCAGAACACTGAAGCTTTCTTT. This chain joins TRBV19 and TRBJ1-1; D is unclear. With 4 bases removed from V and 1 base from J, the gap between germline ends came to 7 bases. This CDR3 has 13 residues. The V gene's germline CDR1 is LNHDA and CDR2 SQIVND (reference sequence).